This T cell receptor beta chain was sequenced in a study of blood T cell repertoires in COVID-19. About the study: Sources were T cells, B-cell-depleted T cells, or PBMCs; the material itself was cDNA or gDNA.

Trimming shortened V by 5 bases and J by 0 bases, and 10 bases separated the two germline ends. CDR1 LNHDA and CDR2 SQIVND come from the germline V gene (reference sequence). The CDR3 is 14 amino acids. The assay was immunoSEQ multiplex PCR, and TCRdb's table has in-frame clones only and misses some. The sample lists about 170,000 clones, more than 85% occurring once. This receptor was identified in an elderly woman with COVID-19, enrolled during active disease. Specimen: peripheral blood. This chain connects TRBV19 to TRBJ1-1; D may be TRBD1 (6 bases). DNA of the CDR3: TGTGCCAGTAGTCCCCCAGGGGTGAACACTGAAGCTTTCTTT. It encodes CASSPPGVNTEAFF.